The 10 T cell receptor beta chains given below trace back to one sample, sequenced in a study of identifying expanded T cells in peripheral blood. Assay used: immunoSEQ multiplex PCR; TCRdb lists only in-frame clones, some missing. The sample has 75,000 to 100,000 clones; about 89% are singletons. Sequenced sample: blood. The receptors shown here come from a person between 18 and 70 years old in good health.

CDR3 nucleotides: TGTGCCAGCAGCCAAGCAGGGCTTCCCTCCTACAATGAGCAGTTCTTC. This encodes CASSQAGLPSYNEQFF. This rearrangement joins TRBV4-2 to TRBJ2-1, with D perhaps matching TRBD1 (5 bases). V was clipped by 1 base and J by 0 bases, with 10 bases between them. Per the germline V gene, CDR1 is LGHNA and CDR2 is YNFKEQ. This CDR3 region has 16 residues.

This clone has a handful of counts. V usage is TRBV29-1 and J usage is TRBJ2-3; 11 bases are shared with TRBD2. From germline, CDR1 is SQVTM and CDR2 ANQGSEA. Losses at the gene ends were 8 bases for V and 4 bases for J; bases not matched to a gene: 14. This CDR3 has 16 amino acids. The CDR3 here is CSFSTQLAGVPDTQYF. In DNA, the CDR3 is TGCAGCTTCTCCACACAACTAGCGGGAGTTCCAGATACGCAGTATTTT.

The DNA for the CDR3 is TGTGCCAGCAGCCCCACCCCGGGACAGGGCTCCACCGGGGAGCTGTTTTTT. It yields the protein CASSPTPGQGSTGELFF. The rearrangement uses TRBV5-5 and TRBJ2-2; 9 nucleotides match TRBD1. This CDR3 is 17 amino acids long. The V and J ends lost 4 bases and 4 bases, in that order; junction bases with no gene match: 11. The germline V gene has CDR1 SGHKS and CDR2 YYEKEE (reference sequence).

This clone was picked up one time. This sequence joins TRBV9 and TRBJ2-7; the D gene could be TRBD1 or TRBD2 (6 bases each). V dropped 7 bases and J dropped 2 bases, with 16 bases sitting between them. CDR3 length equals 14 residues. Germline V gene data show CDR1 as SGDLS and CDR2 as YYNGEE. The chain's CDR3 is CASSRGDGTYEQYF. The CDR3 DNA is TGTGCCAGCTCGAGGGGGGACGGAACCTACGAGCAGTACTTC.

V and J are TRBV5-1 and TRBJ2-1; perhaps TRBD2 as D (6 bases). V was trimmed by 4 bases and J by 4 bases, leaving 12 bases between them. Germline assignment: CDR1 SGHRS and CDR2 YFSETQ. CDR3 length equals 14 residues. CDR3 protein: CASSPGGGYNEQFF. CDR3 bases: TGCGCCAGCAGCCCCGGTGGGGGGTACAATGAGCAGTTCTTC.

V gene TRBV29-1 combines with J gene TRBJ2-7, with D unclear. In germline, CDR1 is SQVTM, CDR2 ANQGSEA. There are 11 residues in the CDR3. V was cut by 2 bases and J by 3 bases, with 5 bases left in between. The CDR3 spells CSVENGYEQYF. The CDR3 region has the DNA TGCAGCGTTGAAAATGGCTACGAGCAGTACTTC.

CDR3 nucleotide sequence: TGTGCCAGTAGTAGAGGACAGGGGGCGCGAGTCTATGGCTACACCTTC. Protein product: CASSRGQGARVYGYTF. This chain joins TRBV19 and TRBJ1-2, with 11 bases identical to TRBD1. Germline V lookup: CDR1 LNHDA, CDR2 SQIVND (reference sequence). V shed 4 bases, J shed 4 bases, and the junction held 8 bases outside the gene matches. The CDR3 spans 16 residues.

The chain links TRBV28 to TRBJ1-5; D is possibly TRBD1 (5 bases). V was shortened by 5 bases and J by 8 bases, with 10 bases between the two germline ends. The CDR3 extends over 12 amino acids. CDR1 and CDR2 from the germline V gene are MDHEN and SYDVKM. The CDR3 sequence is CASSVLQEPQHF. The CDR3, as DNA: TGTGCCAGCAGTGTGTTACAGGAGCCCCAGCATTTT. The full variable domain, completed using reference TRBV28 and TRBJ1-5, is DVKVTQSSRYLVKRTGEKVFLECVQDMDHENMFWYRQDPGLGLRLIYFSYDVKMKEKGDIPEGYSVSREKKERFSLILESASTNQTSMYLCASSVLQEPQHFGDGTRLSIL.

The chain carries TRBV10-3 and TRBJ2-3; 9 nucleotides agree with TRBD2. Germline V CDR1 and CDR2: ENHRY, SYGVKD. There are 15 residues in the CDR3. V lost 7 bases, J lost 3 bases, and 8 bases stayed unmatched. Written as DNA, the CDR3 is TGTGCCATCAAGGGCGGGGGGGATAGGACAGATACGCAGTATTTT. This codes for CAIKGGGDRTDTQYF.

This chain joins TRBV4-1 and TRBJ2-5, with 8 bases identical to TRBD1. CDR3 size: 15 residues. The junction had 6 bases not matched to a gene; V was cut back by 4 bases and J by 2 bases. From germline, CDR1 is MGHRA and CDR2 YSYEKL. The CDR3 spells CASSRMRTGQETQYF. CDR3 DNA: TGCGCCAGCAGCCGGATGAGGACAGGGCAAGAGACCCAGTACTTC.